This T cell receptor beta chain was retrieved from a study of blood T cell repertoires in COVID-19. Study at large: Samples representing acute and convalescent COVID-19 were sourced from the United States, Italy and Spain. PBMCs, B-cell-depleted T cells, or T cells were the source of the cDNA or gDNA that made up the material.

Authors' methods: Counts of nucleated cells, estimated from reference gene primer amplification, were obtained. The table came from immunoSEQ multiplex PCR; TCRdb's copy has only in-frame clones and leaves some out. V and J calls and clone size come straight from that table; D and trimming were deduced from the DNA. There are 100,000 to 150,000 clones in the sample; around 87% occur only once, and around 3.6% lies in the top ten. Sequenced: peripheral blood. The source is an older woman with acute or convalescent COVID-19.

The CDR3 here is CASSPREYGYTF. The CDR3 region has the DNA TGTGCCAGCAGCCCGAGGGAATACGGCTACACCTTC. V and J are TRBV6-1 and TRBJ1-2, with no clear D. The CDR3 runs 12 residues. Per germline, CDR1 MNHNS and CDR2 SASEGT. V was clipped by 6 bases and J by 8 bases, with 13 bases between them.